This T cell receptor (beta chain) was recovered during a study of blood T cell repertoires in COVID-19. Sequencing was performed with immunoSEQ multiplex PCR; in TCRdb, only in-frame clones are kept and a portion is missing. The sample has 200,000 to 250,000 clones, 86% seen once. Germline loops: CDR1 MRHNA, CDR2 SNTAGT. Trimming pared 6 bases from V and 5 bases from J, leaving 10 bases between. This CDR3 comprises 13 residues. The V and J genes are TRBV6-4 and TRBJ2-2; a possible D gene is TRBD1 (6 bases). This receptor was taken from a woman between 50 and 59 years old who had recovered from COVID-19. Sequenced sample: PBMCs or T cells enriched from blood (not recorded which). CDR3 residues: CASRHRETGELFF. Here the CDR3 DNA reads TGTGCCAGCAGGCACAGGGAAACCGGGGAGCTGTTTTTT.